This T cell receptor beta chain was captured by sequencing in a study of cytomegalovirus exposure and HLA in healthy donors. For the study at large: A later analysis reported the 120 or so validation repertoires used the same platform as the approximately 670 first-cohort repertoires.

TCRdb's table, derived via immunoSEQ multiplex PCR, lists solely in-frame clones and lacks some. The sample carries over 200,000 clones, 88% recorded once. The CDR3 is 15 residues long. Trimming pared 2 bases from V and 4 bases from J, leaving 14 bases between. CDR1 and CDR2 (germline): SGHAT, FQDESV (reference sequence). The sequencing sample was made of PBMCs. The receptor's source is a woman aged 18-29 years in good health and CMV-seronegative. The V call is TRBV11-1, the J call TRBJ1-2; tentatively, D is TRBD1 (6 bases). CDR3 nucleotides: TGTGCCAGCAGCTTAAACGGGGGGCAACTCTATGGCTACACCTTC. It yields the protein CASSLNGGQLYGYTF.